The 22 T cell receptor beta chains below were found in one sample sequenced in a study of CD8+CD57+ T cells in acquired aplastic anemia. Genomic DNA, the template, was used for profiling of the TCR beta VDJ and CDR3. In TCRdb, the reads were re-called with MiXCR into one record per CDR3 protein. The data hold 200,000 or so distinct CDR3 sequences, with roughly 64% observed a single time. Sequencing was carried out using sorted CD4+, CD8+, or CD8+CD57+ T cells (not recorded which) from PBMCs. The receptors stem from a human donor with severe aplastic anemia or a healthy control (not recorded which).

The rearrangement links TRBV7-9 to TRBJ2-7; unclear D gene. This CDR3 is built from 11 residues. V was shortened by 5 bases and J by 2 bases, with 4 bases between the two germline ends. CDR1 is SEHNR and CDR2 is FQNEAQ in the germline V gene (reference sequence). The CDR3 coding sequence is TGTGCCAGCAGCGCTCCCTACGAGCAGTACTTC. As protein: CASSAPYEQYF.

The genes are TRBV24-1 and TRBJ2-7; possibly TRBD1 or TRBD2 for D (5 bases each). V lost 3 bases and J 2 bases, leaving 7 bases between the germline ends. Germline loops: CDR1 KGHDR, CDR2 SFDVKD. The CDR3 covers 13 residues. CDR3 loop: CATSDGGTYEQYF. CDR3 sequence (DNA): TGTGCCACCAGTGATGGGGGAACCTACGAGCAGTACTTC.

This clonotype was seen a few times. The rearrangement uses TRBV7-9 and TRBJ2-1, with D unresolved. CDR3 length equals 13 residues. The ends were cut back, 3 bases at V and 8 bases at J, with 11 bases in the middle. Looked up from germline, CDR1 is SEHNR and CDR2 is FQNEAQ (reference sequence). CDR3 coding DNA: TGTGCCAGCAGCTTTTGGACCTCAGATGAGCAGTTCTTC. Protein sequence: CASSFWTSDEQFF.

This clonotype was detected ten times or more. This rearrangement joins TRBV25-1 to TRBJ1-5; 10 bases map to TRBD1. V trimming: 5 bases; J trimming: 4 bases; junction bases outside the gene matches: 17. Germline values: CDR1 MGHDK, CDR2 SYGVNS. CDR3 length: 19 amino acids. CDR3 residues: CASSPSDRGWEIWNQPQHF. CDR3 nucleotide sequence: TGTGCCAGCAGTCCCTCGGACAGGGGGTGGGAAATTTGGAATCAGCCCCAGCATTTT.

V gene TRBV13 combines with J gene TRBJ2-1; TRBD2 matches at 10 bases. The V segment lost 5 bases and the J segment 6 bases; nucleotides outside the gene matches: 4. The germline V gene encodes CDR1 PRHDT and CDR2 FYEKMQ (reference sequence). CDR3 size: 14 residues. The CDR3 reads CASSGSGGANEQFF. The CDR3 DNA sequence: TGTGCCAGCAGCGGAAGCGGGGGGGCCAATGAGCAGTTCTTC. The full variable domain, rest sourced from reference TRBV13 and TRBJ2-1, is AAGVIQSPRHLIKEKRETATLKCYPIPRHDTVYWYQQGPGQDPQFLISFYEKMQSDKGSIPDRFSAQQFSDYHSELNMSSLELGDSALYFCASSGSGGANEQFFGPGTRLTVL.

This chain connects TRBV7-3 to TRBJ2-5; D may match TRBD1 or TRBD2 (6 bases each). Germline V gene lookup returns CDR1 SGHTA and CDR2 FQGTGA. This CDR3 comprises 16 residues. Deletions cut 0 bases from V and 7 bases from J, with 18 bases between. CDR3 sequence: CASSLTGGHGEVTQYF. The DNA of the CDR3 is TGTGCCAGCAGCTTAACGGGGGGCCACGGGGAGGTGACCCAGTACTTC.

This clonotype was counted only a few times. A much larger clone lies one base from this, so it may be a read error. The CDR3 DNA reads TGTGCCAGCACCCTAGAGGTCCGCTCCTGCGAGCAGTACTTC. Protein product: CASTLEVRSCEQYF. The rearrangement links TRBV5-6 to TRBJ2-7; D uncertain. The CDR3 loop spans 14 amino acids. Germline V gene lookup returns CDR1 SGHDT and CDR2 YYEEEE.

The CDR3 region has the DNA TGTGCCAGCAGTGCTTTGCGGGAGGGCCCCTACGAGCAGTACTTC. Protein: CASSALREGPYEQYF. The gene calls are TRBV6-1 and TRBJ2-5, with TRBD2 matching over 9 bases. The J call is in doubt because the DNA end fits TRBJ2-7 better. Germline-derived CDR1 and CDR2 are MNHNS and SASEGT. This CDR3 contains 15 residues.

V and J are TRBV19 and TRBJ1-2; 8 bases are a match to TRBD1. Trimming at V came to 3 bases and at J to 6 bases, leaving 9 bases not matched to a gene. The CDR3 is made up of 15 amino acids. CDR1 and CDR2 from the germline V gene are LNHDA and SQIVND (reference sequence). The CDR3, as DNA: TGTGCCAGTAGTATGCAGGGGGCTGGGAACGATGGCTACACCTTC. Translated: CASSMQGAGNDGYTF.

This clonotype was seen many times. This chain links TRBV12-3 or TRBV12-4 with TRBJ1-1; D call uncertain. This CDR3 is built from 13 residues. V was shortened by 4 bases and J by 2 bases, with 8 bases between the two germline ends. The CDR3 loop reads CASSSQRNTEAFF. CDR3 nucleotide sequence: TGTGCCAGCAGTTCGCAACGCAACACTGAAGCTTTCTTT.

The chain recombines TRBV9 with TRBJ2-2; D is ambiguous. Germline CDR1 is SGDLS and CDR2 is YYNGEE. V dropped 2 bases and J dropped 0 bases, with 11 bases sitting between them. The CDR3 totals 16 residues. The CDR3 DNA reads as TGTGCCAGCAGCGTCATGGACCTCGCGAACACCGGGGAGCTGTTTTTT. As protein: CASSVMDLANTGELFF.

The V and J genes are TRBV5-1 and TRBJ2-7; D is possibly TRBD1 or TRBD2 (5 bases each). Trimming took off 5 bases at V and 2 bases at J, with 14 bases between the two ends. CDR1 and CDR2 (germline): SGHRS, YFSETQ. The CDR3 has 14 amino acids. As DNA, the CDR3 is TGCGCCAGCAGAAAAACCGGGGCCACCTACGAGCAGTACTTC. The encoded protein is CASRKTGATYEQYF. Filled out from reference TRBV5-1 and TRBJ2-7, the complete variable domain reads KAGVTQTPRYLIKTRGQQVTLSCSPISGHRSVSWYQQTPGQGLQFLFEYFSETQRNKGNFPGRFSGRQFSNSRSEMNVSTLELGDSALYLCASRKTGATYEQYFGPGTRLTVT.

There are many counts of this clonotype. This CDR3 is CASSLRDRTYEQYF. CDR3 coding DNA: TGTGCCAGCAGCCTCCGGGACAGAACCTACGAGCAGTACTTC. The chain employs TRBV5-8 and TRBJ2-7; 7 bases agree with TRBD1. The germline V gene encodes CDR1 SGHTS and CDR2 YDEGEE. V shed 4 bases and J 2 bases; nucleotides not matched to a gene: 6. The CDR3 contains 14 residues.

The chain links TRBV7-4 to TRBJ1-1, with 7 positions matching TRBD1. Trimming took 6 bases from V and 7 from J; bases not matched to a gene: 8. The CDR3 is 13 amino acids. Germline CDR1 is SGHVT and CDR2 is SQSDAQ. In DNA, the CDR3 is TGTGCCAGCAGGCTTAGCGGACAGGATGAAGCTTTCTTT. Its translation is CASRLSGQDEAFF.

This clonotype was seen just once. The V gene is TRBV20-1, the J gene TRBJ2-2; D is unclear. Germline CDR1 reads DFQATT; CDR2 reads SNEGSKA (reference sequence). The germline V and J ends were trimmed by 0 bases and 4 bases, with 6 bases remaining between them. The CDR3 runs to 13 residues. The CDR3 is CSARDLSTGELFF. CDR3 in DNA: TGCAGTGCTAGAGATCTTAGCACCGGGGAGCTGTTTTTT.

V is TRBV20-1 and J is TRBJ2-1; a possible D gene is TRBD2 (5 bases). CDR3 length equals 14 residues. V shed 2 bases and J shed 0 bases, with 8 bases lying between them. Per germline, CDR1 DFQATT and CDR2 SNEGSKA (reference sequence). CDR3 sequence: CSARHAGSYNEQFF. The CDR3 DNA is TGCAGTGCTAGACATGCGGGCTCCTACAATGAGCAGTTCTTC.

In its sample, this clonotype was seen a few times. This chain connects TRBV7-2 to TRBJ1-1, with no clear D. Trimming shortened V by 8 bases and J by 1 base, and 11 bases separated the two germline ends. Germline V gene lookup returns CDR1 SGHTA and CDR2 FQGNSA. The CDR3 totals 13 residues. This chain's CDR3 is CASHRTRNTEAFF. In DNA form, the CDR3 reads TGTGCCAGCCACCGTACGAGGAACACTGAAGCTTTCTTT. Using reference TRBV7-2 and TRBJ1-1 for the parts outside the CDR3, the full variable domain is GAGVSQSPSNKVTEKGKDVELRCDPISGHTALYWYRQSLGQGLEFLIYFQGNSAPDKSGLPSDRFSAERTGGSVSTLTIQRTQQEDSAVYLCASHRTRNTEAFFGQGTRLTVV.

The V gene is TRBV7-8, the J gene TRBJ1-6, with no clear D. CDR3 length equals 13 residues. The germline V gene has CDR1 SGHVS and CDR2 FQNEAQ. The ends were cut back, 2 bases at V and 9 bases at J, with 8 bases in the middle. CDR3 residues: CASSLLGISPLHF. The CDR3 coding sequence is TGTGCCAGCAGCTTATTGGGGATTTCACCCCTCCACTTT. The complete variable domain, with remaining parts taken from reference TRBV7-8 and TRBJ1-6, reads GAGVSQSPRYKVAKRGQDVALRCDPISGHVSLFWYQQALGQGPEFLTYFQNEAQLDKSGLPSDRFFAERPEGSVSTLKIQRTQQEDSAVYLCASSLLGISPLHFGNGTRLTVT.

This chain joins TRBV7-2 and TRBJ2-7, with TRBD2 identical over 12 bases. J gave up 0 bases and V 4 bases, and 1 base lay outside the gene matches. CDR1 is SGHTA and CDR2 is FQGNSA in the germline V gene. The CDR3 is made up of 15 amino acids. The CDR3 spells CASSWTSGDSYEQYF. The CDR3 region has the DNA TGTGCCAGCAGCTGGACTAGCGGGGACTCCTACGAGCAGTACTTC.

As DNA, the CDR3 is TGTGCCAGCAGCCAGGTTGCCGGTTCACCCCTCCACTTT. It encodes CASSQVAGSPLHF. The V and J genes are TRBV7-8 and TRBJ1-6; D is undetermined. The CDR3 consists of 13 residues. The germline V gene has CDR1 SGHVS and CDR2 FQNEAQ. V lost 5 bases and J 9 bases, leaving 11 bases between the germline ends.

The rearrangement links TRBV12-3 or TRBV12-4 to TRBJ2-7; D ambiguous. The CDR3 length is 14 residues. The V end was cut by 1 base, the J end by 7 bases, with 14 bases between. CDR3 nucleotides: TGTGCCAGCAGTTTAGTTCGGAGAAGTATGGAGCAGTACTTC. Encoded protein: CASSLVRRSMEQYF.

The genes are TRBV7-6 and TRBJ2-2; perhaps TRBD2 as D (5 bases). Germline assignment: CDR1 SGHVS and CDR2 FNYEAQ. There are 17 residues in the CDR3. V was shortened by 1 base and J by 0 bases, with 12 bases between the two germline ends. CDR3 sequence reads: CASSLDAGVANTGELFF. CDR3 DNA sequence: TGTGCCAGCAGCTTAGATGCCGGGGTCGCGAACACCGGGGAGCTGTTTTTT.